This T cell receptor (beta chain) was recovered during a study of T cell responses to AZD1222 COVID-19 vaccine. Broader study findings: Just 5 or 6 AZD1222 recipients tested seropositive at baseline. Among spike-specific TCRs, nearly half reportedly target unmutated variant regions. Researchers took repertoire samples only after the peak T cell response had come. A mostly white British donor set with more females was recruited, and clonal diversity was possibly underestimated.

On this clone: What it binds is unknown.

Profiled with immunoSEQ multiplex PCR; TCRdb holds only in-frame clones, not every one. The sample yields 130,000 to 150,000 clones, about 91% seen once. After removal of 5 bases from V and 4 bases from J, the junction contained 6 bases not matched to a gene. The CDR3 is made up of 15 amino acids. The V gene's germline CDR1 is ENHRY and CDR2 SYGVKD. The receptor was derived from an adult in good health. V and J are TRBV10-3 and TRBJ1-3; the match to TRBD1 covers 9 bases. The specimen was peripheral blood, collected on day 0 of MenACWY control vaccination. The CDR3 DNA is TGTGCCATCAGTAGTACGGGACAGGGAGGAAACACCATATATTTT. Its translation: CAISSTGQGGNTIYF.